This T cell receptor (beta chain) was captured by sequencing in a study of T cell changes during pregnancy in multiple sclerosis. Trimming left V 4 bases short and J 8 bases short, with 20 bases between. Germline V gives CDR1 SGHTA, CDR2 FQGNSA. This CDR3 is 15 amino acids long. Profiling relied on immunoSEQ multiplex PCR, and the TCRdb table lists in-frame clones only, not all of them. The sample carries 77,000 or so clones, over 85% recorded once. The V and J genes are TRBV7-2 and TRBJ1-2; D gene ambiguous. This receptor was taken from a female donor in good health, enrolled as a control in a pregnancy study. The sample was peripheral blood, taken in the second trimester of pregnancy. Here the CDR3 reads CASSSPVRTGNGYTF. The DNA for the CDR3 is TGTGCCAGCAGCTCCCCGGTCCGGACCGGGAACGGCTACACCTTC.